This T cell receptor (beta chain) was identified in a study of naive and memory T cell subsets. CDR3 length equals 15 residues. The J segment lost 12 bases and the V segment lost 1 base, leaving 7 bases of the junction unmatched. The V gene's germline CDR1 is SGHTA and CDR2 FQGNSA. Broader study findings: Findings for naive and memory subsets could not be checked against ground truth.

This clonotype was seen at least ten times. Its antigen is undetermined. Two oligonucleotides, mixed equimolar, formed the beta constant-region primer covering TRBC1 and TRBC2. TCRdb reanalysed the UMI-ligation and nested PCR reads using MiXCR and keeps one entry per CDR3 protein. The sample has 81,000 or so distinct CDR3 sequences, 6% to 7.5% seen once. The clonotype comes from a human donor in good health. The sequenced sample consisted of central memory CD4+ T cells from blood. The V and J genes are TRBV7-2 and TRBJ2-1; TRBD2 aligns across 12 bases. The CDR3 spells CASSLEETSGGGQFF. CDR3 DNA sequence: TGTGCCAGCAGCTTAGAGGAGACTAGCGGGGGCGGGCAGTTCTTC.